The next 30 T cell receptor beta chains were all read from a single sample in a study of blood T cell repertoires in COVID-19. Libraries were prepared by immunoSEQ multiplex PCR; TCRdb keeps only in-frame clonotypes and omits some of them. The sample consists of about 220,000 clones, around three quarters of them appearing once. Sequencing used peripheral blood. These receptors were collected from a woman in her 70s with acute or convalescent COVID-19.

The rearrangement joins TRBV6-2 or TRBV6-3 to TRBJ2-5; D may be TRBD2 (5 bases). CDR1 and CDR2 from the germline V gene are MNHEY and SVGEGT. The ends were cut back, 6 bases at V and 2 bases at J, with 16 bases in the middle. The CDR3 has 15 amino acids. In nucleotides, the CDR3 is TGTGCCAGCAGATACCTCGGGGAGCCACAAGAGACCCAGTACTTC. Its protein product is CASRYLGEPQETQYF.

The chain carries TRBV27 and TRBJ2-2; perhaps TRBD1 as D (5 bases). The CDR3 extends over 14 amino acids. Germline CDR1 MNHEY, CDR2 SMNVEV (reference sequence). V lost 6 bases and J lost 2, with 10 bases in between. The CDR3, as DNA: TGTGCCAGCAGAAACAGGAGAAACACCGGGGAGCTGTTTTTT. This codes for CASRNRRNTGELFF.

The rearrangement uses TRBV7-2 and TRBJ2-2; 14 nucleotides agree with TRBD2. CDR3 length equals 18 residues. Germline assignment: CDR1 SGHTA and CDR2 FQGNSA. V shed 6 bases and J 2 bases; nucleotides not matched to a gene: 8. The CDR3 bases are TGTGCCAGCAGACAGAGGACTAGCGGGGGGACCAACACCGGGGAGCTGTTTTTT. Translated: CASRQRTSGGTNTGELFF.

The chain couples TRBV5-1 to TRBJ1-1, with D uncertain. V was shortened by 4 bases and J by 0 bases, with 13 bases between the two germline ends. Per the germline V gene, CDR1 is SGHRS and CDR2 is YFSETQ. This CDR3 contains 15 residues. The CDR3 region has the DNA TGCGCCAGCAGCACTGACATCTACATGAACACTGAAGCTTTCTTT. It codes for CASSTDIYMNTEAFF.

This clone was seen only a few times. V is TRBV12-3 or TRBV12-4 and J is TRBJ1-2, with 8 bases lining up with TRBD1. The CDR3 length is 13 residues. J was trimmed by 6 bases and V by 5 bases; bases with no gene match: 5. This chain's CDR3 is CASSHGQGHGYTF. The CDR3 DNA reads TGTGCCAGCAGTCATGGACAGGGTCATGGCTACACCTTC.

The gene calls are TRBV5-1 and TRBJ2-7; 8 bases match TRBD2. J lost 2 bases, V lost 4 bases, and 8 bases had no gene match. Germline CDR1 SGHRS, CDR2 YFSETQ. The CDR3 length is 15 residues. The CDR3 sequence: CASSPTSGVTYEQYF. In DNA form, the CDR3 reads TGCGCCAGCAGCCCTACTAGCGGCGTCACCTACGAGCAGTACTTC. Combining the CDR3 with reference TRBV5-1 and TRBJ2-7 gives the whole variable domain KAGVTQTPRYLIKTRGQQVTLSCSPISGHRSVSWYQQTPGQGLQFLFEYFSETQRNKGNFPGRFSGRQFSNSRSEMNVSTLELGDSALYLCASSPTSGVTYEQYFGPGTRLTVT.

The chain combines TRBV6-5 with TRBJ1-1; D call uncertain. This CDR3 is 14 amino acids long. The V end lost 4 bases, the J end lost 0 bases, and 9 bases lay between the germline ends. From germline, CDR1 is MNHEY and CDR2 SVGAGI. DNA for the CDR3: TGTGCCAGCAGTTCACACAACATGAACACTGAAGCTTTCTTT. Amino acids: CASSSHNMNTEAFF.

This chain uses TRBV5-1 with TRBJ1-2, with a possible D match to TRBD1 (6 bases). V lost 3 bases and J lost 4, with 22 bases in between. This CDR3 has 17 amino acids. From germline, CDR1 is SGHRS and CDR2 YFSETQ. The CDR3 DNA follows: TGCGCCAGCAGCTACTACTACACCACAGGGTATAGCTATGGCTACACCTTC. It is translated as CASSYYYTTGYSYGYTF.

The chain combines TRBV6-6 with TRBJ2-2; no clear D. V gave up 2 bases and J gave up 9 bases, with 10 bases separating them. Per germline, CDR1 MNHNY and CDR2 SVGAGI (reference sequence). CDR3 length equals 13 residues. CDR3 residues: CASSYPPSRELFF. The CDR3 nucleotides read TGTGCCAGCAGTTACCCCCCGAGCAGGGAGCTGTTTTTT.

V gene TRBV6-5 combines with J gene TRBJ1-6; tentative D call: TRBD1 (6 bases). This CDR3 is 15 amino acids long. The germline V and J ends were trimmed by 0 bases and 7 bases, with 10 bases remaining between them. Germline CDR1 reads MNHEY; CDR2 reads SVGAGI. The DNA of the CDR3 is TGTGCCAGCAGTTACTCGGACAGCTTGAATTCACCCCTCCACTTT. Protein: CASSYSDSLNSPLHF.

The DNA for the CDR3 is TGTGCCAGCAGCCCCAGGGGTGGTGATACGCAGTATTTT. As protein: CASSPRGGDTQYF. The V call is TRBV9, the J call TRBJ2-3, with D perhaps matching TRBD1 (6 bases). The V gene's germline CDR1 is SGDLS and CDR2 YYNGEE. Trimming stripped 4 bases from V and 6 bases from J, with 12 bases between. The CDR3 has 13 residues.

V gene TRBV29-1 combines with J gene TRBJ2-6, with D possibly TRBD1 on 7 matching bases. Germline CDR1 is SQVTM and CDR2 is ANQGSEA. V was pared by 3 bases and J by 4 bases, with 16 bases between. This CDR3 has 16 amino acids. The CDR3 nucleotides read TGCAGCGTTGAGAGGAGGGGGCGGTCCGGGGCCAACGTCCTGACTTTC. It is translated as CSVERRGRSGANVLTF.

V and J are TRBV7-6 and TRBJ2-1; 12 nucleotides match TRBD2. Per the germline V gene, CDR1 is SGHVS and CDR2 is FNYEAQ. The CDR3 totals 18 residues. V lost 5 bases, J lost 9 bases, and 17 bases stayed unmatched. CDR3 protein: CASSQISLAGGPGSEQFF. CDR3 DNA: TGTGCCAGCAGCCAAATTTCGCTAGCGGGGGGGCCGGGTAGTGAGCAGTTCTTC.

This sequence joins TRBV6-5 and TRBJ1-1; no clear D. Between the trimmed V and J ends, which lost 7 bases and 6 bases, there was a span of 15 bases. The CDR3 is 13 residues long. Germline CDR1 is MNHEY and CDR2 is SVGAGI. The CDR3 DNA sequence: TGTGCCAGCACCCAGTGGGCGACCTCTGAAGCTTTCTTT. This codes for CASTQWATSEAFF.

The chain recombines TRBV5-6 with TRBJ2-2; D is perhaps TRBD1 (6 bases). V lost 5 bases and J 5 bases, leaving 13 bases between the germline ends. CDR3 length: 14 amino acids. From germline, CDR1 is SGHDT and CDR2 YYEEEE. The CDR3 region has the DNA TGTGCCAGCAGTCAGACCACAGGGACCGGGGAGCTGTTTTTT. It yields the protein CASSQTTGTGELFF. Filled out from reference TRBV5-6 and TRBJ2-2, the complete variable domain reads DAGVTQSPTHLIKTRGQQVTLRCSPKSGHDTVSWYQQALGQGPQFIFQYYEEEERQRGNFPDRFSGHQFPNYSSELNVNALLLGDSALYLCASSQTTGTGELFFGEGSRLTVL.

This rearrangement joins TRBV2 to TRBJ2-2; D gene ambiguous. Looked up from germline, CDR1 is SNHLY and CDR2 is FYNNEI. This CDR3 has 14 residues. Trimming cost V 6 bases and J 1 base, with 9 bases left between them. Here the CDR3 reads CASREEMNTGELFF. The CDR3 DNA is TGTGCCAGCAGAGAGGAAATGAACACCGGGGAGCTGTTTTTT.

The J gene is TRBJ1-3, the V gene TRBV5-1, with D hard to call. The germline V gene encodes CDR1 SGHRS and CDR2 YFSETQ. V was clipped by 1 base and J by 3 bases, with 5 bases between them. The CDR3 extends over 13 amino acids. CDR3: CASSLYVGNTIYF. The CDR3, as DNA: TGCGCCAGCAGCTTGTATGTTGGAAACACCATATATTTT.

The CDR3 region has the DNA TGTGCCAGCAGCCAATTGACTAGCGGGTACCAAGAGACCCAGTACTTC. Amino acid sequence: CASSQLTSGYQETQYF. The genes are TRBV4-2 and TRBJ2-5; 10 nucleotides agree with TRBD2. There are 16 residues in the CDR3. The J segment lost 0 bases and the V segment lost 2 bases, leaving 3 bases of the junction unmatched. Germline assignment: CDR1 LGHNA and CDR2 YNFKEQ.

The chain is built from TRBV7-2 and TRBJ2-7; D may be TRBD2 (6 bases). This CDR3 spans 14 amino acids. Per germline, CDR1 SGHTA and CDR2 FQGNSA. V lost 3 bases to trimming and J lost 7 bases, with 16 bases between them. DNA for the CDR3: TGTGCCAGCAGCTTCCAGGGTTCGGGGGAAGAGCAGTACTTC. Translating it yields CASSFQGSGEEQYF. The full variable domain, completed using reference TRBV7-2 and TRBJ2-7, is GAGVSQSPSNKVTEKGKDVELRCDPISGHTALYWYRQSLGQGLEFLIYFQGNSAPDKSGLPSDRFSAERTGGSVSTLTIQRTQQEDSAVYLCASSFQGSGEEQYFGPGTRLTVT.

The rearrangement links TRBV27 to TRBJ1-2; D is unresolved. With 5 bases removed from V and 1 base from J, the gap between germline ends came to 14 bases. Germline V gene data show CDR1 as MNHEY and CDR2 as SMNVEV (reference sequence). CDR3 length equals 15 residues. CDR3 loop: CASSPKAGNNYGYTF. For the CDR3, the DNA is TGTGCCAGCAGTCCGAAAGCCGGGAATAACTATGGCTACACCTTC.

The chain uses TRBV6-6 and TRBJ1-1; D remains unclear. This CDR3 is built from 11 residues. V dropped 10 bases and J dropped 2 bases, with 8 bases sitting between them. Germline assignment: CDR1 MNHNY and CDR2 SVGAGI (reference sequence). As DNA, the CDR3 is TGTGCCACCCTACGTAACACTGAAGCTTTCTTT. Amino acids: CATLRNTEAFF.

The chain employs TRBV3-1 (or the pseudogene TRBV3-2) and TRBJ2-5; tentative D call: TRBD1 (6 bases). The germline V gene encodes CDR1 LGHDT and CDR2 YNNKEL (reference sequence). This CDR3 spans 15 amino acids. The ends were cut back, 0 bases at V and 5 bases at J, with 13 bases in the middle. The CDR3 DNA sequence: TGTGCCAGCAGCCAAGACAGGGGTTGGGCGGAGACCCAGTACTTC. The encoded protein is CASSQDRGWAETQYF.

J is TRBJ2-1 and V is TRBV23-1; 10 bases align to TRBD1. TRBV23-1 is identified as an open reading frame with a role that is uncertain. With 2 bases clipped from V and 0 bases from J, the junction kept 16 bases outside the gene matches. This CDR3 comprises 21 residues. CDR3 coding DNA: TGCGCCAGCAGTCAAGGCGATCCGGGACAGGGGAATAAAAGCTCCTACAATGAGCAGTTCTTC. This translates into CASSQGDPGQGNKSSYNEQFF.

The chain links TRBV3-1 (or the pseudogene TRBV3-2) to TRBJ1-1; 8 bases align to TRBD1. The CDR3 covers 18 residues. The ends lost 1 base at V and 5 bases at J; junction bases unmatched: 15. CDR1 is LGHDT, CDR2 YNNKEL, per germline (reference sequence). The CDR3 loop is CASSQGVLAGGAYTEAFF. CDR3 in DNA: TGTGCCAGCAGCCAAGGGGTTTTGGCAGGGGGCGCTTATACTGAAGCTTTCTTT.

J is TRBJ2-7 and V is TRBV7-2; D is perhaps TRBD1 (6 bases). This CDR3 is 17 amino acids long. The V end was cut by 1 base, the J end by 4 bases, with 20 bases between. CDR1 is SGHTA, CDR2 FQGNSA, per germline. DNA for the CDR3: TGTGCCAGCAGCTTAGTGGGGGCCCTGACTAAGACTTACGAGCAGTACTTC. It codes for CASSLVGALTKTYEQYF.

The chain couples TRBV27 to TRBJ2-7, with D possibly TRBD1 on 6 matching bases. Between the trimmed V and J ends, which lost 2 bases and 6 bases, there was a span of 14 bases. The CDR3 has 14 amino acids. In germline, CDR1 is MNHEY, CDR2 SMNVEV (reference sequence). CDR3 in amino acids: CASSLTRDTREQYF. The DNA for the CDR3 is TGTGCCAGCAGTTTAACCCGGGACACCCGCGAGCAGTACTTC.

CDR3 in DNA: TGTGCCAGCAGTGAACGTTCCAGTGGGGTAGCGGTGAATGAGCAGTTCTTC. Protein product: CASSERSSGVAVNEQFF. J is TRBJ2-1 and V is TRBV6-1; tentatively, D is TRBD2 (6 bases). Germline-derived CDR1 and CDR2 are MNHNS and SASEGT. The CDR3 loop spans 17 amino acids. Trimming removed 2 bases from V and 7 bases from J, with 21 bases in between.

The chain recombines TRBV9 with TRBJ2-7; 9 nucleotides align to TRBD1. The V and J ends lost 0 bases and 5 bases, in that order; junction bases with no gene match: 6. Germline-derived CDR1 and CDR2 are SGDLS and YYNGEE. The CDR3 length is 15 residues. The CDR3: CASSVEGTGSHEQYF. In nucleotides, the CDR3 is TGTGCCAGCAGCGTAGAGGGGACAGGGTCCCACGAGCAGTACTTC.

The chain has TRBV19 and TRBJ1-1; D unclear. The CDR3 totals 13 residues. Trimming took off 5 bases at V and 5 bases at J, with 12 bases between the two ends. Germline CDR1 reads LNHDA; CDR2 reads SQIVND (reference sequence). The CDR3 DNA follows: TGTGCCAGTAGTCCCGATACGGGAACTGAAGCTTTCTTT. Protein: CASSPDTGTEAFF.

The rearrangement links TRBV10-3 to TRBJ2-3, with 9 bases lining up with TRBD2. J gave up 4 bases and V 3 bases, and 8 bases lay outside the gene matches. Germline CDR1 ENHRY, CDR2 SYGVKD. The CDR3 spans 16 residues. The CDR3 spells CAISDSVAGVPDTQYF. The CDR3 DNA sequence: TGTGCCATCAGTGACTCGGTAGCGGGGGTCCCAGATACGCAGTATTTT.